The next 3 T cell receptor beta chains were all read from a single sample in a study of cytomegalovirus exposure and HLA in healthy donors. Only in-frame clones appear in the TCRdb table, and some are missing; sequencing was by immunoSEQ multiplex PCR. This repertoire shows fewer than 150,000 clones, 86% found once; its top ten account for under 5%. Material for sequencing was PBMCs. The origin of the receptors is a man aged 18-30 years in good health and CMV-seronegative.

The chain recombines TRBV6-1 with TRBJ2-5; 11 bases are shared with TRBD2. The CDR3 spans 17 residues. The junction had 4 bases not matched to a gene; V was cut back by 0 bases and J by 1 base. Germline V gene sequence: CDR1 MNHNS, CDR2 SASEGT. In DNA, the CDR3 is TGTGCCAGCAGTGAAGCGTATAGCGGGGGGGCCCAAGAGACCCAGTACTTC. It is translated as CASSEAYSGGAQETQYF.

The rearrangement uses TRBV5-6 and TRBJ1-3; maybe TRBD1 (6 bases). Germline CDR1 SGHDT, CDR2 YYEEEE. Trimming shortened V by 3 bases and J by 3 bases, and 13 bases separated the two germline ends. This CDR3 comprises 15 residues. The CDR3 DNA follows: TGTGCCAGCAGCTCCACAGGGAAGAATGGAAACACCATATATTTT. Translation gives CASSSTGKNGNTIYF.

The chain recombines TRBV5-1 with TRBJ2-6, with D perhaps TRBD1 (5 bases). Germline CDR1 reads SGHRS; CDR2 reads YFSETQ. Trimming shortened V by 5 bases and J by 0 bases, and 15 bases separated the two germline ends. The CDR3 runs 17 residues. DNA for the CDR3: TGCGCCAGCAGAGTGGACCGACAGAGCTCTGGGGCCAACGTCCTGACTTTC. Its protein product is CASRVDRQSSGANVLTF.